This T cell receptor beta chain is drawn from a study of blood T cell repertoires in COVID-19. At the level of the study: The United States, Italy and Spain supplied acute and convalescent COVID-19 samples.

A single count supports this clone. CDR1 is MNHEY, CDR2 SVGEGT, per germline. The CDR3 runs 15 residues. Trimming removed 6 bases from V and 1 base from J, with 15 bases in between. Clones were sequenced by immunoSEQ multiplex PCR, and TCRdb holds only the in-frame ones, with some missing. The table has approximately 220,000 clones, approximately 88% seen once. This sequence originates from a man in his forties or fifties with acute or convalescent COVID-19. Material for sequencing was peripheral blood. This chain uses TRBV6-2 or TRBV6-3 with TRBJ1-1; perhaps TRBD1 as D (5 bases). CDR3 protein: CASSDRGRGNTEAFF. CDR3 bases: TGTGCCAGCAGCGATAGGGGAAGAGGGAACACTGAAGCTTTCTTT.